A single sample is the source of the 27 T cell receptor beta chains below, sequenced in a study of Ad26.COV2.S vaccination and SARS-CoV-2 variants. Assay used: immunoSEQ multiplex PCR; TCRdb lists only in-frame clones, some missing. In the table there are about 280,000 clones, around 87% of which are singletons. Treatment given: 15 to 20 received Ad26.COV2.S at low or high dose, single or two shots; roughly five received placebo; per-sample allocation not given. Collection of samples fell on day 63 after the first vaccine or placebo injection. The source material was peripheral blood, sampled in a trial of Ad26.COV2.S vaccine versus placebo. Every receptor here comes from a person between 18 and 60 years old who received the Ad26.COV2.S COVID-19 vaccine or a placebo.

This rearrangement joins TRBV13 to TRBJ2-3; the D is unclear. The CDR3 totals 15 residues. CDR1 is PRHDT and CDR2 is FYEKMQ in the germline V gene (reference sequence). The V gene lost 5 bases and the J gene lost 6 bases, with 18 bases spanning the gap. The CDR3 region is CASSPIRGVGDTQYF. CDR3 DNA sequence: TGTGCCAGCAGCCCTATACGCGGAGTCGGGGATACGCAGTATTTT.

The rearrangement uses TRBV6-5 and TRBJ2-7; TRBD1 is a possible D gene (6 bases). With 6 bases removed from V and 3 bases from J, the gap between germline ends came to 12 bases. This CDR3 comprises 13 residues. Germline lookup yields CDR1 MNHEY and CDR2 SVGAGI. The CDR3 nucleotides are TGTGCCAGCAGGGTAGGCAGGGGCTACGAGCAGTACTTC. Its protein product is CASRVGRGYEQYF.

The chain recombines TRBV5-4 with TRBJ2-6, with 8 bases lining up with TRBD1. Per germline, CDR1 SGHNT and CDR2 YYREEE (reference sequence). This CDR3 region has 16 residues. J was trimmed by 1 base and V by 0 bases; bases with no gene match: 0. The DNA for the CDR3 is TGTGCCAGCAGCTTGGGACAGGGGTCTGGGGCCAACGTCCTGACTTTC. This codes for CASSLGQGSGANVLTF.

The rearrangement links TRBV30 to TRBJ1-1; D gene uncertain. V lost 3 bases and J lost 6, with 8 bases in between. This CDR3 spans 11 amino acids. Germline CDR1 GTSNPN, CDR2 SVGIG (reference sequence). The CDR3 DNA reads TGTGCCTGGAGAGGGTACGCTGAAGCTTTCTTT. Its protein product is CAWRGYAEAFF.

This clone was detected only once. This chain uses TRBV25-1 with TRBJ1-2; D call uncertain. The CDR3 has 12 amino acids. Germline loops: CDR1 MGHDK, CDR2 SYGVNS. V was shortened by 6 bases and J by 3 bases, with 8 bases between the two germline ends. The DNA for the CDR3 is TGTGCCAGCAGGGGCAGCCACTATGGCTACACCTTC. It is translated as CASRGSHYGYTF.

The CDR3 DNA reads TGTGCCAGCAGTTTAAGGGTTGAAAAACTGTTTTTT. Translated: CASSLRVEKLFF. The chain employs TRBV28 and TRBJ1-4; D is uncertain. The CDR3 totals 12 residues. Germline CDR1 reads MDHEN; CDR2 reads SYDVKM. Trimming left V 2 bases short and J 7 bases short, with 5 bases between.

This clone was recorded once. The chain couples TRBV19 to TRBJ2-5; a weak D match, TRBD1 (5 bases). In germline, CDR1 is LNHDA, CDR2 SQIVND (reference sequence). The CDR3 consists of 17 residues. Trimming shortened V by 2 bases and J by 2 bases, and 18 bases separated the two germline ends. The CDR3 region has the DNA TGTGCCAGTAGTATATGGTCTAGTAGGGGTATACAAGAGACCCAGTACTTC. It codes for CASSIWSSRGIQETQYF.

This chain uses TRBV7-2 with TRBJ2-7, with no clear D. V was clipped by 8 bases and J by 0 bases, with 14 bases between them. CDR3 length: 14 amino acids. The germline CDR1 and CDR2 sequences are SGHTA and FQGNSA. The CDR3 coding sequence is TGTGCCAGCCGGTCGGGCGAGAGCTCCTACGAGCAGTACTTC. Its protein is CASRSGESSYEQYF.

This chain links TRBV15 with TRBJ1-2; 7 nucleotides line up with TRBD1. J was trimmed by 2 bases and V by 5 bases; bases with no gene match: 11. CDR1 is LNHNV and CDR2 is YYDKDF in the germline V gene (reference sequence). CDR3 size: 16 residues. The CDR3, as DNA: TGTGCCACCAGCCGAGGGACAGCAGAAGGAAACTATGGCTACACCTTC. Translating gives CATSRGTAEGNYGYTF.

The J gene is TRBJ2-7, the V gene TRBV7-6; TRBD2 aligns across 10 bases. V gave up 1 base and J gave up 4 bases; unmatched junction bases: 4. The CDR3 contains 15 residues. Germline V lookup: CDR1 SGHVS, CDR2 FNYEAQ. CDR3: CASSLDTSGTYEQYF. In DNA, the CDR3 is TGTGCCAGCAGCTTAGATACTAGCGGGACGTACGAGCAGTACTTC.

The rearrangement joins TRBV6-1 to TRBJ1-5; tentatively, D is TRBD1 (6 bases). The CDR3 has 16 amino acids. V dropped 3 bases and J dropped 3 bases, with 15 bases sitting between them. Germline CDR1 and CDR2: MNHNS and SASEGT. CDR3 DNA sequence: TGTGCCAGCAGTGAGGCCCGGGACACCAACAATCAGCCCCAGCATTTT. It yields the protein CASSEARDTNNQPQHF.

The rearrangement joins TRBV9 to TRBJ2-2; D possibly corresponds to TRBD2 (5 bases). Trimming pared 4 bases from V and 1 base from J, leaving 14 bases between. Germline CDR1 and CDR2: SGDLS and YYNGEE. The CDR3 contains 16 residues. CDR3 sequence reads: CASSPRAERNTGELFF. The CDR3 coding sequence is TGTGCCAGCAGCCCTCGAGCGGAGAGGAACACCGGGGAGCTGTTTTTT.

This clone occurred a few times. J is TRBJ1-4 and V is TRBV25-1, with D hard to call. Germline values: CDR1 MGHDK, CDR2 SYGVNS. Trimming stripped 8 bases from V and 12 bases from J, with 13 bases between. The CDR3 is 11 residues long. The CDR3 spells CASGYGVELFF. The CDR3 DNA is TGTGCCAGCGGCTACGGGGTGGAACTGTTTTTT. Supplemented by reference TRBV25-1 and TRBJ1-4, the full variable domain reads EADIYQTPRYLVIGTGKKITLECSQTMGHDKMYWYQQDPGMELHLIHYSYGVNSTEKGDLSSESTVSRIRTEHFPLTLESARPSHTSQYLCASGYGVELFFGSGTQLSVL.

This clone was observed a single time. The V and J genes are TRBV2 and TRBJ2-5; 10 bases map to TRBD1. CDR1 is SNHLY, CDR2 FYNNEI, per germline. The CDR3 has 15 amino acids. V trimming: 2 bases; J trimming: 3 bases; junction bases outside the gene matches: 3. The CDR3 reads CASSEYGTGEETQYF. The CDR3, as DNA: TGTGCCAGCAGTGAATACGGGACAGGGGAAGAGACCCAGTACTTC.

The chain couples TRBV9 to TRBJ2-3; tentatively, D is TRBD2 (7 bases). V was trimmed by 4 bases and J by 1 base, leaving 16 bases between them. The CDR3 covers 16 residues. Germline loops: CDR1 SGDLS, CDR2 YYNGEE. The CDR3 DNA reads as TGTGCCAGCAGCCTTGGATCGGGGGGCGGCACAGATACGCAGTATTTT. It translates to CASSLGSGGGTDTQYF.

This clone was detected only once. The V gene is TRBV7-2, the J gene TRBJ1-3, with 7 bases aligning to TRBD1. The CDR3 has 14 amino acids. Per germline, CDR1 SGHTA and CDR2 FQGNSA. V trimming: 1 base; J trimming: 4 bases; junction bases outside the gene matches: 1. The CDR3 DNA sequence: TGTGCCAGCAGCTTAGTGGACAGGGGAAACACCATATATTTT. Protein sequence: CASSLVDRGNTIYF.

In DNA, the CDR3 is TGTGCCAGCAGCCAAGATGCCGGCAGGGGAGTGGAGACCCAGTACTTC. Amino acid sequence: CASSQDAGRGVETQYF. The chain joins TRBV3-1 (or the pseudogene TRBV3-2) to TRBJ2-5; TRBD1 is a possible D gene (6 bases). V gave up 0 bases and J gave up 5 bases, with 16 bases separating them. Germline CDR1 reads LGHDT; CDR2 reads YNNKEL (reference sequence). The CDR3 extends over 16 amino acids.

The genes are TRBV28 and TRBJ2-1, with D maybe TRBD1 (5 bases). The CDR3 spans 15 residues. CDR1 and CDR2 (germline): MDHEN, SYDVKM. V lost 7 bases and J lost 4, with 17 bases in between. CDR3 sequence (DNA): TGTGCCAGCACCATAGGGCAGGGTGGTTACAATGAGCAGTTCTTC. Its protein is CASTIGQGGYNEQFF.

Details on this clone: Other DNA sequences of this sample code for an identical CDR3. V is TRBV6-6 and J is TRBJ1-3; D gene ambiguous. Trimming removed 6 bases from V and 0 bases from J, with 6 bases in between. The CDR3 has 13 residues. Germline CDR1 is MNHNY and CDR2 is SVGAGI (reference sequence). The CDR3 coding sequence is TGTGCCAGCAGGGCACCCTCTGGAAACACCATATATTTT. Encoded protein: CASRAPSGNTIYF.

As DNA, the CDR3 is TGCAGCGTTGAAAAGGGGGACAGGCAGTACTTC. As protein: CSVEKGDRQYF. This chain links TRBV29-1 with TRBJ2-4; 8 nucleotides align to TRBD1. J gave up 13 bases and V 2 bases, and 4 bases lay outside the gene matches. The CDR3 sequence is 11 residues long. CDR1 and CDR2 (germline): SQVTM, ANQGSEA.

V and J are TRBV9 and TRBJ1-5; no firm D call. Germline CDR1 reads SGDLS; CDR2 reads YYNGEE. There are 15 residues in the CDR3. Trimming stripped 3 bases from V and 2 bases from J, with 12 bases between. The CDR3 is CASSAGVWRNQPQHF. The CDR3 DNA reads TGTGCCAGCAGCGCCGGGGTTTGGCGCAATCAGCCCCAGCATTTT.

This clone was recorded once. V gene TRBV5-1 combines with J gene TRBJ1-1; D unresolved. The CDR3 sequence is 12 residues long. V was shortened by 4 bases and J by 6 bases, with 10 bases between the two germline ends. From germline, CDR1 is SGHRS and CDR2 YFSETQ. In DNA form, the CDR3 reads TGCGCCAGCAGCCCCGACTCCCCTGAAGCTTTCTTT. Protein: CASSPDSPEAFF. The complete variable domain, with remaining parts taken from reference TRBV5-1 and TRBJ1-1, reads KAGVTQTPRYLIKTRGQQVTLSCSPISGHRSVSWYQQTPGQGLQFLFEYFSETQRNKGNFPGRFSGRQFSNSRSEMNVSTLELGDSALYLCASSPDSPEAFFGQGTRLTVV.

This chain joins TRBV7-3 and TRBJ1-1, with a possible D match to TRBD1 (6 bases). With 4 bases removed from V and 4 bases from J, the gap between germline ends came to 13 bases. This CDR3 contains 14 residues. The V gene's germline CDR1 is SGHTA and CDR2 FQGTGA. CDR3: CASSSGGGTTEAFF. For the CDR3, the DNA is TGTGCCAGCAGCTCCGGAGGGGGTACCACTGAAGCTTTCTTT.

This chain links TRBV25-1 with TRBJ1-6; D gene unclear. V lost 4 bases and J lost 6, with 7 bases in between. The germline V gene has CDR1 MGHDK and CDR2 SYGVNS. The CDR3 is 13 residues long. CDR3 DNA sequence: TGTGCCAGCAGTGGCGAGTTTAATTCACCCCTCCACTTT. Translated: CASSGEFNSPLHF.

V is TRBV2 and J is TRBJ1-4; 7 nucleotides align to TRBD1. This CDR3 spans 18 amino acids. The V and J ends lost 7 bases and 8 bases, in that order; junction bases with no gene match: 22. Germline CDR1 SNHLY, CDR2 FYNNEI. Here the CDR3 DNA reads TGTGCCAGCACCGTCAACAAACTTCACAGGGGAGGGGAGGAAAAACTGTTTTTT. Amino acid sequence: CASTVNKLHRGGEEKLFF. Combining the CDR3 with reference TRBV2 and TRBJ1-4 gives the whole variable domain EPEVTQTPSHQVTQMGQEVILRCVPISNHLYFYWYRQILGQKVEFLVSFYNNEISEKSEIFDDQFSVERPDGSNFTLKIRSTKLEDSAMYFCASTVNKLHRGGEEKLFFGSGTQLSVL.

This clone was counted a single time. This rearrangement joins TRBV21-1 to TRBJ2-1. TRBV21-1 corresponds to a pseudogene. The CDR3 consists of 14 residues. CDR3 sequence: CASKCRGPRNEQFF. In nucleotides, the CDR3 is TGTGCCAGCAAGTGTCGGGGGCCGCGCAATGAGCAGTTCTTC.

V is TRBV6-2 or TRBV6-3 and J is TRBJ2-5; TRBD2 agrees at 7 bases. CDR3 length: 15 residues. V shed 0 bases and J 5 bases; nucleotides not matched to a gene: 6. Per the germline V gene, CDR1 is MNHEY and CDR2 is SVGEGT. CDR3 sequence reads: CASSYSKAGTETQYF. DNA for the CDR3: TGTGCCAGCAGTTACTCGAAAGCGGGGACCGAGACCCAGTACTTC.